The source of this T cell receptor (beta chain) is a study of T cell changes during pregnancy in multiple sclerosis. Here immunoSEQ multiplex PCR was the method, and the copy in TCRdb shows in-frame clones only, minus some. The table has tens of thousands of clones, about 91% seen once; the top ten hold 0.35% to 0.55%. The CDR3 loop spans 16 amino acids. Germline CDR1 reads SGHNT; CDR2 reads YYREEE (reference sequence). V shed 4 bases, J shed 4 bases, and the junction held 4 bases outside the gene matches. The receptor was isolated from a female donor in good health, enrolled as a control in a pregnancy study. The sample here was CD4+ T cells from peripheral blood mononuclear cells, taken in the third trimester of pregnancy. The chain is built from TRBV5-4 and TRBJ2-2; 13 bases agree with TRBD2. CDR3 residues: CASSKGTSGITGELFF. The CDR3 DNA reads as TGTGCCAGCAGCAAAGGGACTAGCGGGATCACCGGGGAGCTGTTTTTT.